What follows describes a single T cell receptor (beta chain). This CDR3 region has 18 residues. The sample is drawn from a study of shared clonotypes between healthy human individuals. As for the study in general: Three CD4 naive, three CD4 memory, two CD8 naive and one CD8 memory plate were used per donor.

The protocol was immunoSEQ multiplex PCR, while the TCRdb copy is restricted to in-frame clones and leaves out a portion. Of 2,100,000 or so clones detected, nearly 97% appear once; the ten largest clones hold more than 0.1%. Sequenced sample: naive CD4+ T cells sorted from blood. Subset: CD45RA+ positively selected. This TCR came from a man aged 18 to 29 in good health. The genes are TRBV21-1 and TRBJ1-3; TRBD1, the table's D call, was not compared with the DNA. TRBV21-1 is a listed pseudogene. The CDR3 protein is CASSKPGQTIYSGNTIYF. The CDR3 nucleotides are TGTGCCAGCAGCAAGCCGGGACAGACTATTTACTCTGGAAACACCATATATTTT.